This TCR beta chain was captured in a study of CD8+ T cells in alopecia areata. RNA was isolated and reverse transcribed to cDNA, the sequencing template. Generated by immunoSEQ multiplex PCR, the TCRdb table keeps only in-frame clones and is missing some. The sample holds about 120,000 clones, 40% to 55% seen once. Findings of the study overall: Clonality in lesional scalp, especially alopecia totalis/universalis, exceeded that of normal scalp.

There are a few counts of this clone. Its matching antigen is unknown. Samples from alopecia areata patients were lesional scalp punch biopsies and peripheral blood. This clonotype was sampled from a human donor with alopecia areata. Sequencing used NKG2D-low CD8+ T cells sorted from blood.

The CDR3 loop reads CSVNTGDGNQPQHF. CDR3 nucleotides: TGCAGCGTCAACACAGGGGACGGCAATCAGCCCCAGCATTTT. This rearrangement joins TRBV29-1 to TRBJ1-5; 7 bases match TRBD1. The CDR3 runs 14 residues. The V and J ends lost 6 bases and 2 bases, in that order; junction bases with no gene match: 7. Germline V lookup: CDR1 SQVTM, CDR2 ANQGSEA.